The rows below give T cell receptor beta chains drawn from one sample of a study of blood T cell repertoires in COVID-19. The method was immunoSEQ multiplex PCR; TCRdb's version includes in-frame clones alone and lacks a portion of them. The sample lists 350,000 to 450,000 clones; approximately 90% were seen once. Sequenced material: PBMCs or T cells enriched from blood (not recorded which). Receptors were obtained from a middle-aged woman who had been exposed to COVID-19. CDR3s include the opening cysteine and the closing phenylalanine or tryptophan. The order of the fields is J gene, CDR3 length, V gene, CDR3 protein.

TRBJ1-4 | 14 | TRBV29-1 | CSVQGSATNEKLFF
TRBJ1-1 | 13 | TRBV5-1 | CASSLEHGTEAFF
TRBJ1-2 | 15 | TRBV11-2 | CASSRDGGDGYGYTF
TRBJ2-1 | 14 | TRBV27 | CASSLTGLVNEQFF
TRBJ1-3 | 16 | TRBV19 | CASSIVHRPIGNTIYF
TRBJ1-1 | 14 | TRBV30 | CAWIPRTGYTEAFF
TRBJ2-7 | 15 | TRBV6-5 | CASSYSPPSAYEQYF
TRBJ2-7 | 12 | TRBV10-3 | CAIRGDSYEQYF
TRBJ1-6 | 15 | TRBV27 | CASSARTGNHSPLHF
TRBJ2-7 | 18 | TRBV5-5 | CASSRDPLTSGSSYEQYF
TRBJ1-1 | 13 | TRBV2 | CASRGQGWAEAFF
TRBJ1-2 | 15 | TRBV9 | CASSLGGVGNYGYTF
TRBJ1-1 | 15 | TRBV7-2 | CASSLGQGGNTEAFF
TRBJ1-1 | 15 | TRBV5-1 | CASSLADSGSPEAFF
TRBJ1-2 | 17 | TRBV30 | CAWSRKGQGAPIYGYTF
TRBJ2-2 | 16 | TRBV24-1 | CATSDLTGGSTGELFF
TRBJ2-5 | 12 | TRBV7-2 | CASSLPQETQYF
TRBJ1-2 | 14 | TRBV2 | CASSVYRGQGGYTF
TRBJ1-2 | 14 | TRBV19 | CASRRQVGGYGYTF
TRBJ2-3 | 15 | TRBV11-3 | CASTEMGGTTDTQYF
TRBJ1-3 | 12 | TRBV5-6 | CASSVQGNTIYF
TRBJ1-6 | 16 | TRBV19 | CASSIDGQGYNSPLHF
TRBJ2-7 | 14 | TRBV5-1 | CASSPASGVNEQYF
TRBJ1-2 | 14 | TRBV27 | CASSPLGSPYGYTF
TRBJ2-3 | 13 | TRBV6-5 | CASSSFNTDTQYF
TRBJ1-1 | 14 | TRBV6-5 | CASSYDRQNTEAFF
TRBJ1-2 | 12 | TRBV30 | CAWSDRGIGYTF
TRBJ1-4 | 14 | TRBV30 | CAWSLTGIYEKLFF
TRBJ1-2 | 11 | TRBV30 | CAWSPGVGYTF
TRBJ1-1 | 15 | TRBV3-1/TRBV3-2 | CASSQGQGGNTEAFF
TRBJ1-1 | 13 | TRBV2 | CASRERGGTEAFF
TRBJ1-6 | 15 | TRBV5-5 | CASSDPGRGRSPLHF
TRBJ1-3 | 17 | TRBV19 | CASSNQDSLSSGNTIYF
TRBJ1-1 | 14 | TRBV5-1 | CASSGNRVGTEAFF
TRBJ1-2 | 17 | TRBV7-9 | CASTGDLQGDWDYGYTF
TRBJ2-7 | 13 | TRBV7-9 | CASSFPTGYEQYF
TRBJ2-7 | 13 | TRBV3-1/TRBV3-2 | CASQLAGAYEQYF
TRBJ2-1 | 14 | TRBV10-3 | CAISEYSSYNEQFF
TRBJ1-1 | 15 | TRBV6-5 | CASSYSEVVNTEAFF
TRBJ2-5 | 14 | TRBV6-5 | CASSYSGGEETQYF
TRBJ1-1 | 14 | TRBV18 | CASSPEVTITEAFF
TRBJ1-4 | 15 | TRBV19 | CASSSSSRGNEKLFF
TRBJ1-2 | 11 | TRBV6-5 | CASREGAGYTF
TRBJ1-3 | 15 | TRBV14 | CASSQGGGQGNTIYF
TRBJ1-1 | 14 | TRBV10-1 | CASSPQSPSGEAFF
TRBJ1-2 | 13 | TRBV11-2 | CASSLDSSYGYTF
TRBJ2-1 | 15 | TRBV14 | CASSQIGSSYNEQFF
TRBJ1-4 | 13 | TRBV7-2 | CASSLGGNEKLFF